This T cell receptor beta chain originates from a study of blood T cells in healthy people across ages. A second PCR of roughly 7 to 11 cycles used a sample-barcoded 5' primer and a J-beta primer mix. TCRdb reprocessed the 5' RACE reads via MiXCR and lists one record per CDR3 protein. The table records around 1,100,000 distinct CDR3 sequences, around two fifths of them present only once. The CDR3 contains 14 residues. Germline CDR1 SNHLY, CDR2 FYNNEI. Trimming shortened V by 0 bases and J by 11 bases, and 16 bases separated the two germline ends. The clonotype originates from a man between 18 and 35 years old in good health. The V and J genes are TRBV2 and TRBJ1-1; perhaps TRBD1 as D (5 bases). Sequencing was performed on blood. The DNA for the CDR3 is TGTGCCAGCAGTGAAGCGGGGGGGTACAGGCCCGCTTTCTTT. Its translation: CASSEAGGYRPAFF.